The clone carrying this T cell receptor beta chain turned up a few times. TCRdb itself ran the RT-PCR reads through MiXCR, one entry per CDR3 protein. The sample lists around 710,000 distinct CDR3 sequences, about 15% occurring once. Trimming pared 3 bases from V and 2 bases from J, leaving 17 bases between. Germline CDR1 SGDLS, CDR2 YYNGEE. The CDR3 covers 16 residues. This sample is drawn from a study of response to subunit inactivated influenza vaccine. The V call is TRBV9, the J call TRBJ1-1, with D possibly matching TRBD1 (5 bases). The receptor was isolated from a man aged 45 to 65 who received an inactivated influenza vaccine. The sample here was PBMCs from blood, taken around 14 days before vaccination. Here the CDR3 DNA reads TGTGCCAGCAGCGCTGAGTCCGGGACTGTCAACACTGAAGCTTTCTTT. Protein: CASSAESGTVNTEAFF.